These 4 T cell receptor beta chains came from one sample sequenced in a study of early T cells in non-severe SARS-CoV-2 infection. Each CDR3 protein gets one entry after TCRdb re-called the 5' RACE reads with MiXCR. This table has 70,000 or so distinct CDR3 sequences, around 13% appearing once. The material sequenced was whole blood. These receptors originate from an adult who was a healthcare worker with PCR-confirmed SARS-CoV-2 infection or an uninfected control (not recorded which).

This clonotype was seen ten or more times. The V gene is TRBV5-1, the J gene TRBJ2-5, with 7 bases that match TRBD1. This CDR3 contains 13 residues. J was trimmed by 2 bases and V by 4 bases; bases with no gene match: 2. Germline V gene sequence: CDR1 SGHRS, CDR2 YFSETQ. DNA of the CDR3: TGCGCCAGCAGCGGGGACAGACAAGAGACCCAGTACTTC. It specifies CASSGDRQETQYF.

This clonotype was seen at least ten times. The chain has TRBV27 and TRBJ1-4; tentative D call: TRBD1 (6 bases). Per the germline V gene, CDR1 is MNHEY and CDR2 is SMNVEV (reference sequence). The CDR3 contains 15 residues. Trimming shortened V by 4 bases and J by 7 bases, and 16 bases separated the two germline ends. CDR3 DNA sequence: TGTGCCAGCAGTTCTAGGGGGAGTTCGGGTGAAAAACTGTTTTTT. This codes for CASSSRGSSGEKLFF.

This clonotype was found many times. The rearrangement links TRBV2 to TRBJ2-4, with unresolved D. CDR3 length equals 12 residues. Germline CDR1 is SNHLY and CDR2 is FYNNEI. The germline V and J ends were trimmed by 7 bases and 8 bases, with 12 bases remaining between them. For the CDR3, the DNA is TGTGCCAGCAATAGACTGGACGACATTCAGTACTTC. Its protein product is CASNRLDDIQYF.

This clonotype occurred many times. This sequence joins TRBV5-6 and TRBJ2-2; D uncertain. The CDR3 has 17 residues. The ends were cut back, 5 bases at V and 7 bases at J, with 24 bases in the middle. Per the germline V gene, CDR1 is SGHDT and CDR2 is YYEEEE. The CDR3 nucleotides are TGTGCCAGCAGATTCATTTTAGGGTCGGATCAACACGGGGAGCTGTTTTTT. Amino acid sequence: CASRFILGSDQHGELFF. Combining the CDR3 with reference TRBV5-6 and TRBJ2-2 gives the whole variable domain DAGVTQSPTHLIKTRGQQVTLRCSPKSGHDTVSWYQQALGQGPQFIFQYYEEEERQRGNFPDRFSGHQFPNYSSELNVNALLLGDSALYLCASRFILGSDQHGELFFGEGSRLTVL.